This T cell receptor beta chain was sequenced during a study of OX40 agonist ivuxolimab in advanced cancers. Overall study context: Patients were treated with ivuxolimab, an agonistic anti-OX40 (CD134) antibody. Cohort: roughly 79% men, mean age roughly 60, aged roughly 23 to 79. Cancers in dose escalation were hepatocellular, melanoma, renal cell and head and neck.

Libraries were prepared by immunoSEQ multiplex PCR; TCRdb keeps only in-frame clonotypes and omits some of them. The sample includes about 96,000 clones, about 90% of them seen just once. Germline CDR1 reads SGHNT; CDR2 reads YYREEE (reference sequence). The CDR3 totals 13 residues. Trimming shortened V by 2 bases and J by 9 bases, and 12 bases separated the two germline ends. The sequenced sample was CD4+ or CD8+ T cells sorted from blood, obtained in a trial of the OX40 agonist ivuxolimab. This sequence originates from an adult with an advanced solid tumor such as melanoma, head and neck, liver or kidney cancer. The V call is TRBV5-4, the J call TRBJ2-1; perhaps TRBD1 as D (6 bases). CDR3 sequence reads: CASSFTGTSEQFF. CDR3 nucleotide sequence: TGTGCCAGCAGCTTCACAGGGACAAGTGAGCAGTTCTTC.